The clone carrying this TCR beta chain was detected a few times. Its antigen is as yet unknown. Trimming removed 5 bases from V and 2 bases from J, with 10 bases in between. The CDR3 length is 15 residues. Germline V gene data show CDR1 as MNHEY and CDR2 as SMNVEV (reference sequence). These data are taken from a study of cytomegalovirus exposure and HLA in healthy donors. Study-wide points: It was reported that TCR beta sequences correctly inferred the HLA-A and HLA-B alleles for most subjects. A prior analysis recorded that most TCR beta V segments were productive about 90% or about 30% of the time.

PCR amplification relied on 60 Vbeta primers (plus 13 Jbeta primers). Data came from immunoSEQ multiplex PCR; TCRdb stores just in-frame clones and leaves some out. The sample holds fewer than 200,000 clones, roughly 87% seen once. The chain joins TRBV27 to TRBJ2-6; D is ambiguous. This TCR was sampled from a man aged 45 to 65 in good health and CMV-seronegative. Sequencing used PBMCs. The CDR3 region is CASSPLSAGANVLTF. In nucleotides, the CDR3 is TGTGCCAGCAGTCCCTTGTCTGCTGGGGCCAACGTCCTGACTTTC.